One and the same sample provided the 30 T cell receptor beta chains below, sequenced in a study of T cell clonality in common variable immunodeficiency. The method was immunoSEQ multiplex PCR; TCRdb's version includes in-frame clones alone and lacks a portion of them. This sample has 30,000 to 40,000 clones, each found more than once. Sequenced sample: peripheral blood mononuclear cells. These receptors were collected from a person aged 18 to 75 in good health.

The sample holds a few counts of this clone. The CDR3 goes on 3 residues after the read ends, and that part is filled in from the germline J gene. V usage is TRBV2 and J usage is TRBJ1-2; maybe TRBD1 (5 bases). In germline, CDR1 is SNHLY, CDR2 FYNNEI. This CDR3 contains 12 residues. The chain's CDR3 is CAEARDSGGYTF. The covered CDR3 bases are TGTGCGGAAGCACGGGACTCGGGTGGC.

This clone was detected ten times or more. The read terminates 3 residues before the CDR3 end, so the remaining end is supplied by the germline J gene. This chain uses TRBV7-2 with TRBJ2-5; weak D call: TRBD1 (5 bases). CDR1 SGHTA and CDR2 FQGNSA come from the germline V gene. The V end lost 5 bases, the J end lost 0 bases, and 10 bases lay between the germline ends. This CDR3 has 14 residues. The CDR3 DNA, read in part, is TGTGCCAGCAGCCCCCCAGGGAACCAAGAGACC. Its protein product is CASSPPGNQET. The whole CDR3 protein is CASSPPGNQETQYF.

This clone was observed at least ten times. Coverage ceases 3 residues before the CDR3 finishes, and the germline J gene fills in the end. The J gene is TRBJ1-1, the V gene TRBV28, with a weak D call TRBD1 (5 bases). The V and J ends lost 6 bases and 3 bases respectively, with 11 bases between them. The CDR3 is made up of 13 amino acids. CDR1 and CDR2 from the germline V gene are MDHEN and SYDVKM. The chain's CDR3 is CASRSQGDTEAFF. The CDR3 bases that were read are TGTGCCAGCAGATCGCAGGGAGACACTGAA.

This clone was counted only a few times. The sequenced fragment ends 3 residues before the CDR3 boundary, so the rest is inferred from the germline J gene. The gene calls are TRBV6-1 and TRBJ1-5; TRBD1 agrees at 7 bases. V lost 0 bases and J lost 1; bases outside the gene matches: 0. CDR1 is MNHNS and CDR2 is SASEGT in the germline V gene. The CDR3 totals 15 residues. The chain's CDR3 is CASSEAGGSNQPQHF. The sequenced part of the CDR3 DNA is TGTGCCAGCAGTGAAGCAGGGGGCAGCAATCAGCCC.

This clone was counted only a few times. The sequence runs out 3 residues before the end of the CDR3; the remainder is reconstructed from the germline J gene. The chain recombines TRBV5-1 with TRBJ2-3; TRBD1 agrees at 8 bases. Germline V gene lookup returns CDR1 SGHRS and CDR2 YFSETQ. The CDR3 has 14 amino acids. The covered CDR3 bases are TGCGCCAGCAGCTCTTTACAGGGGGAAGAGACG. Protein sequence: CASSSLQGEET. The complete CDR3 reads CASSSLQGEETQYF.

This clone was seen ten or more times. The DNA ends 3 residues before the CDR3 does, and the rest of the CDR3 is filled in from the germline J gene. The chain joins TRBV30 to TRBJ2-1, with TRBD1 matching 7 bases. Unmatched junction bases numbered 10, after V lost 5 bases and J lost 0 bases. CDR3 length: 16 amino acids. Germline lookup yields CDR1 GTSNPN and CDR2 SVGIG (reference sequence). The sequenced part of the CDR3 DNA is TGTGCCTGGGAATCCCGACAGGGATTCTCCTACAATGAG. Translated: CAWESRQGFSYNE. The entire CDR3 reads CAWESRQGFSYNEQFF.

This clone was detected ten times or more. The read falls 3 residues short of the CDR3 end, and the missing part is taken from the germline J gene. V gene TRBV7-2 combines with J gene TRBJ2-2; D gene unclear. The V gene's germline CDR1 is SGHTA and CDR2 FQGNSA. This CDR3 is 14 amino acids long. Trimming left V 1 base short and J 2 bases short, with 5 bases between. CDR3 sequence: CASSLESNTGELFF. The DNA read from the CDR3 is TGTGCCAGCAGCTTAGAATCTAACACCGGGGAG.

This clone was recorded many times. The read ends 3 residues shy of where the CDR3 ends; the end is completed using the germline J gene. The chain joins TRBV7-9 to TRBJ2-2, with 7 bases lining up with TRBD2. The CDR3 runs 15 residues. Looked up from germline, CDR1 is SEHNR and CDR2 is FQNEAQ (reference sequence). After removal of 3 bases from V and 6 bases from J, the junction contained 7 bases not matched to a gene. The CDR3 protein is CASSLGGGPPGELFF. Partial CDR3 DNA: TGTGCCAGCAGCTTGGGGGGAGGGCCCCCCGGGGAG.

This clone showed up many times. The missing CDR3 end, 3 residues past where the read stops, is filled in from the germline J gene. This sequence joins TRBV5-4 and TRBJ1-1; tentatively, D is TRBD1 (5 bases). This CDR3 has 12 amino acids. Germline V gives CDR1 SGHNT, CDR2 YYREEE (reference sequence). Trimming took 0 bases from V and 6 from J, leaving 6 bases between them. The CDR3 loop is CASSLEGAEAFF. The part of the CDR3 DNA that was read is TGTGCCAGCAGCTTGGAAGGGGCTGAA.

In its sample, this clone was seen many times. The CDR3 extends 3 residues past the end of the read, so its final part is completed from the germline J gene. The chain employs TRBV7-8 and TRBJ1-2, with D tentatively TRBD1 (6 bases). The V and J ends lost 7 bases and 4 bases respectively, with 28 bases between them. Germline-derived CDR1 and CDR2 are SGHVS and FQNEAQ. This CDR3 has 18 residues. The DNA read from the CDR3 is TGTGCCAGCACCGGGGGGCGTAGAGCCTCAACCCGGACCTATGGC. This codes for CASTGGRRASTRTYG. The complete CDR3 sequence is CASTGGRRASTRTYGYTF.

This clone was seen repeatedly, ten times or more. Read sequence stops 3 residues before the CDR3 end, and the germline J gene provides the missing end. The chain is built from TRBV4-1 and TRBJ2-3; maybe TRBD2 (6 bases). There are 17 residues in the CDR3. V lost 0 bases to trimming and J lost 0 bases, with 13 bases between them. Germline CDR1 and CDR2: MGHRA and YSYEKL. CDR3 DNA, as far as it was read: TGCGCCAGCAGCCAAGAATACGGGACTCTGAGCACAGATACG. Translated: CASSQEYGTLSTDT. The entire CDR3 protein reads CASSQEYGTLSTDTQYF.

A remark on this clone: The sequenced fragment ends 3 residues before the CDR3 boundary, so the rest is inferred from the germline J gene. The chain carries TRBV19 and TRBJ2-2; D is possibly TRBD2 (7 bases). The germline V gene encodes CDR1 LNHDA and CDR2 SQIVND (reference sequence). The CDR3 runs to 14 residues. CDR3 DNA, as far as it was read: TGTGCCAGTAAGGAACAGGGAGGGCACTCACCG. This encodes CASKEQGGHSP. The full-length CDR3 reads as CASKEQGGHSPLFF.

In the case of this clone: The read comes to an end 3 residues before the CDR3 does, leaving the germline J gene to fill in the end. V usage is TRBV2 and J usage is TRBJ2-1, with D possibly TRBD2 on 6 matching bases. The CDR3 is made up of 15 amino acids. V was clipped by 6 bases and J by 0 bases, with 12 bases between them. CDR1 and CDR2 from the germline V gene are SNHLY and FYNNEI. The CDR3 bases that were read are TGTGCCAGCAGCCCGGGGGTCAGCTCCTACAATGAG. It is translated as CASSPGVSSYNE. The CDR3 in full is CASSPGVSSYNEQFF.

This clone was counted ten times or more. Coverage ceases 3 residues before the CDR3 finishes, and the germline J gene fills in the end. The J gene is TRBJ2-7, the V gene TRBV30; possibly TRBD2 for D (6 bases). V lost 4 bases to trimming and J lost 2 bases, with 18 bases between them. This CDR3 has 15 amino acids. Germline loops: CDR1 GTSNPN, CDR2 SVGIG (reference sequence). CDR3 DNA, as far as it was read: TGTGCCTGGATCCCCGGAGGCGGGAAACCCTACGAG. Its protein product is CAWIPGGGKPYE. The full CDR3 sequence reads CAWIPGGGKPYEQYF.

This clone was seen ten or more times. The CDR3 end is not reached by the read, which stops 3 residues before it; the germline J gene fills it in. The chain recombines TRBV4-1 with TRBJ2-3, with TRBD2 identical over 7 bases. The CDR3 contains 18 residues. Per the germline V gene, CDR1 is MGHRA and CDR2 is YSYEKL. The V gene end was trimmed by 0 bases and the J gene end by 3 bases; junction bases not matched to a gene: 12. The covered CDR3 bases are TGCGCCAGCAGCCAAGATGCCCCCTTTGCGGGAGCGACAGATACG. Its protein is CASSQDAPFAGATDT. The whole CDR3 protein is CASSQDAPFAGATDTQYF.

Note on this clone: Read sequence stops 3 residues before the CDR3 end, and the germline J gene provides the missing end. This chain links TRBV7-9 with TRBJ2-7, with D tentatively TRBD1 (6 bases). Trimming cost V 1 base and J 2 bases, with 12 bases left between them. This CDR3 comprises 15 residues. From germline, CDR1 is SEHNR and CDR2 FQNEAQ (reference sequence). CDR3 region: CASSLEGQGPYEQYF. The covered CDR3 bases are TGTGCCAGCAGCTTAGAGGGGCAGGGGCCCTACGAG.

The sample holds many counts of this clone. Sequencing ends 3 residues short of the CDR3 end; the germline J gene provides the rest. The chain joins TRBV9 to TRBJ1-3; D gene ambiguous. Deletions cut 5 bases from V and 0 bases from J, with 12 bases between. This CDR3 has 15 amino acids. The germline V gene has CDR1 SGDLS and CDR2 YYNGEE. The sequenced part of the CDR3 DNA is TGTGCCAGCAGTCGGGGAGGCAACTCTGGAAACACC. Translated, it gives CASSRGGNSGNT. The CDR3, in full, reads CASSRGGNSGNTIYF.

This clone showed up many times. Read coverage stops 3 residues before the CDR3 terminus; the germline J gene supplies the remainder. V and J are TRBV7-2 and TRBJ1-5, with unresolved D. CDR3 length: 15 amino acids. V lost 1 base and J 8 bases, leaving 15 bases between the germline ends. The germline gives CDR1 SGHTA, CDR2 FQGNSA. CDR3 DNA (partial): TGTGCCAGCAGCTTAGGACTAGGAAACAAAGAGCCC. This encodes CASSLGLGNKEP. In full, the CDR3 reads CASSLGLGNKEPQHF.

This clone was picked up a small number of times. Read data end 3 residues before the CDR3 end; the end is taken from the germline J gene. The chain links TRBV7-3 to TRBJ1-2; no definite D call. Germline V gene lookup returns CDR1 SGHTA and CDR2 FQGTGA. This CDR3 region has 16 residues. CDR3 DNA (partial): TGTGCCAGCAGCCCCACGGTACTAGCGGGAGAAGGCGAC. Translation: CASSPTVLAGEGD. The whole CDR3 reads CASSPTVLAGEGDYTF.

This clone was seen more than once but under ten times. The CDR3 is cut off 3 residues early in the read; its end comes from the germline J gene. J is TRBJ2-1 and V is TRBV2; possibly TRBD1 for D (7 bases). With 3 bases removed from V and 3 bases from J, the gap between germline ends came to 12 bases. This CDR3 has 15 residues. The germline V gene has CDR1 SNHLY and CDR2 FYNNEI. The chain's CDR3 is CASSEEGQSYNEQFF. The sequenced CDR3 bases are TGTGCCAGCAGTGAGGAGGGACAGAGCTACAATGAG.

In this sample, this clone turned up many times. The read terminates 3 residues ahead of where the CDR3 ends, so the germline J gene completes it. The V gene is TRBV5-4, the J gene TRBJ1-2; 7 positions match TRBD1. There are 12 residues in the CDR3. The ends lost 4 bases at V and 6 bases at J; junction bases unmatched: 3. CDR1 is SGHNT and CDR2 is YYREEE in the germline V gene (reference sequence). The CDR3 is CASSATGNGYTF. CDR3 bases read: TGTGCCAGCAGCGCGACAGGGAATGGC. Using reference TRBV5-4 and TRBJ1-2 for the parts outside the CDR3, the full variable domain is ETGVTQSPTHLIKTRGQQVTLRCSSQSGHNTVSWYQQALGQGPQFIFQYYREEENGRGNFPPRFSGLQFPNYSSELNVNALELDDSALYLCASSATGNGYTFGSGTRLTVV.

In this sample, this clone turned up many times. The read terminates 3 residues ahead of where the CDR3 ends, so the germline J gene completes it. The genes are TRBV10-3 and TRBJ1-3; D remains unclear. The CDR3 loop spans 16 amino acids. Germline-derived CDR1 and CDR2 are ENHRY and SYGVKD. Trimming left V 5 bases short and J 0 bases short, with 14 bases between. CDR3: CAISRDIASSGNTIYF. The CDR3 bases that were read are TGTGCCATCAGTAGAGACATCGCTTCCTCTGGAAACACC.

This CDR3 is CASSVTRPSSGEKLFF. CDR3 DNA (partial): TGTGCCAGCAGTGTCACAAGACCTTCATCGGGGGAAAAA. The J gene is TRBJ1-4, the V gene TRBV2; no firm D call. The read ends 3 residues early relative to the CDR3; the germline J gene fills the gap. Germline-derived CDR1 and CDR2 are SNHLY and FYNNEI. There are 16 residues in the CDR3. V was cut by 4 bases and J by 8 bases, with 20 bases left in between.

Points on this clone: Read coverage stops 3 residues before the CDR3 terminus; the germline J gene supplies the remainder. The V call is TRBV2, the J call TRBJ2-5; unclear D gene. Germline CDR1 reads SNHLY; CDR2 reads FYNNEI. The germline V and J ends were trimmed by 8 bases and 2 bases, with 15 bases remaining between them. The CDR3 covers 14 residues. CDR3 sequence reads: CASGTLSRQETQYF. The covered CDR3 bases are TGTGCCAGCGGTACTTTGAGCCGACAAGAGACC.

Ten or more counts support this clone. CDR3 residues: CSAGGRGRDTEAFF. The CDR3 bases that were read are TGCAGTGCTGGGGGCAGGGGGCGGGACACTGAA. The V call is TRBV20-1, the J call TRBJ1-1; 8 bases match TRBD1. The read is 3 residues too short to cover the CDR3 end, so that end is filled in from the germline J gene. CDR3 size: 14 residues. The V and J ends lost 5 bases and 3 bases, in that order; junction bases with no gene match: 8. Germline CDR1 DFQATT, CDR2 SNEGSKA (reference sequence).

As to this clone: The observed sequence ends 3 residues before the CDR3 terminus, with the missing tail filled in from the germline J gene. The V call is TRBV2, the J call TRBJ2-3; a weak D match, TRBD1 (5 bases). The germline V gene has CDR1 SNHLY and CDR2 FYNNEI. V lost 6 bases and J lost 5, with 12 bases in between. This CDR3 spans 13 amino acids. CDR3 region: CASRGLSLDTQYF. Incomplete CDR3 DNA: TGTGCCAGCAGGGGGCTCTCGTTAGATACG.

This clone was counted between two and nine times. At one end the junction does not follow the germline gene, possibly because of a read error. The read ends 3 residues before the CDR3 terminus; that terminus is restored from the germline J gene. Other DNA sequences in this specimen translate into the identical CDR3. This chain links TRBV5-1 with TRBJ1-2; 8 nucleotides match TRBD1. Germline V gene sequence: CDR1 SGHRS, CDR2 YFSETQ. The CDR3 sequence is 17 residues long. The CDR3 here is CASSLGDRSPGMDGYTF. The sequenced CDR3 bases are TGCGCCAGCAGCTTGGGGGACAGGTCCCCCGGTATGGATGGA.

This clone was recorded many times. The read falls 3 residues short of the CDR3 end, and the missing part is taken from the germline J gene. This chain connects TRBV2 to TRBJ2-1, with 10 bases identical to TRBD2. With 8 bases clipped from V and 7 bases from J, the junction kept 8 bases outside the gene matches. Germline loops: CDR1 SNHLY, CDR2 FYNNEI. This CDR3 is 14 amino acids long. The covered CDR3 bases are TGTGCCAGCCGTCTAGCGGGAGTAATTAATGAG. Translation: CASRLAGVINE. The full CDR3 reads CASRLAGVINEQFF.

This clone was recorded at least ten times. Sequencing ends 3 residues short of the CDR3 end; the germline J gene provides the rest. This chain links TRBV5-4 with TRBJ2-2, with a weak D call TRBD2 (5 bases). This CDR3 is built from 14 residues. Germline V gives CDR1 SGHNT, CDR2 YYREEE (reference sequence). CDR3 sequence reads: CASSLAGFNSPLFF. CDR3 bases read: TGTGCCAGCAGCTTGGCGGGGTTTAATTCACCG.

This clone has a count of ten or more. The read halts 3 residues ahead of the CDR3 end, with the missing end drawn from the germline J gene. The chain couples TRBV19 to TRBJ1-2; TRBD1 aligns across 7 bases. Per the germline V gene, CDR1 is LNHDA and CDR2 is SQIVND (reference sequence). The CDR3 runs 11 residues. J was trimmed by 3 bases and V by 11 bases; bases with no gene match: 3. CDR3: CAGGGDYGYTF. The CDR3 DNA, read in part, is TGTGCCGGAGGGGGCGACTATGGC.